The 24 T cell receptor beta chains presented below share a single source sample, sequenced in a study of vaccination and CD4 T cells after COVID-19. Sample treatment: approximately 11-day PBMC culture with coronavirus spike peptide pools or control peptides (ViraFEST assay). Their specific antigens are unknown. An Oncomine TCR Beta short-read assay was used to sequence the DNA from cultured CD4+ T cells. MiXCR, applied by TCRdb to the PCR reads, yields one record per CDR3 protein. The sample holds 25,000 or so distinct CDR3 sequences, about 46% seen once. Material: CD4+ T cells from blood, cultured in vitro. These receptors came from a human donor who had recovered from COVID-19.

With regard to this clonotype: At one of its ends the junction is not consistent with the germline gene, which may arise from a read error. V is TRBV27 and J is TRBJ1-5; TRBD1 might be the D (5 bases). The V gene's germline CDR1 is MNHEY and CDR2 SMNVEV (reference sequence). CDR3 size: 16 residues. This CDR3 is CASGLIGTTRNQPQHF. CDR3 nucleotide sequence: TGTGCCAGCGGTTTAATTGGGACCACTCGCAATCAGCCCCAGCATTTT.

This clonotype was picked up a small number of times. This chain joins TRBV28 and TRBJ2-7, with 15 bases that match TRBD2. In germline, CDR1 is MDHEN, CDR2 SYDVKM. After removal of 3 bases from V and 0 bases from J, the junction contained 12 bases not matched to a gene. The CDR3 sequence is 20 residues long. This CDR3 reads CASSLGFRTSGRESSYEQYF. The CDR3 bases are TGTGCCAGCAGTTTGGGCTTTAGGACTAGCGGGAGGGAGAGCTCCTACGAGCAGTACTTC.

The V call is TRBV4-2, the J call TRBJ2-7; possibly TRBD1 for D (6 bases). CDR1 is LGHNA and CDR2 is YNFKEQ in the germline V gene. Trimming took 3 bases from V and 3 from J, leaving 15 bases between them. There are 15 residues in the CDR3. This CDR3 reads CASSHDNRAIYEQYF. The CDR3 DNA reads TGTGCCAGCAGCCATGATAACAGGGCTATCTACGAGCAGTACTTC.

In nucleotides, the CDR3 is TGTGCCAGCAGCTTACGGGGCACCGGGGAGCTGTTTTTT. This gives the protein CASSLRGTGELFF. The chain has TRBV11-3 and TRBJ2-2, with D perhaps TRBD2 (5 bases). This CDR3 is 13 amino acids long. Trimming took 2 bases from V and 4 from J, leaving 5 bases between them. CDR1 is SGHNT and CDR2 is YENEEA in the germline V gene.

This clonotype was counted between two and nine times. The J gene is TRBJ2-7, the V gene TRBV20-1, with D perhaps TRBD1 or TRBD2 (5 bases each). Trimming stripped 3 bases from V and 2 bases from J, with 14 bases between. The germline CDR1 and CDR2 sequences are DFQATT and SNEGSKA (reference sequence). CDR3 length: 14 amino acids. The CDR3 DNA sequence: TGCAGTGCTAGCTCCTACCGGGGCCCCTACGAGCAGTACTTC. The encoded protein is CSASSYRGPYEQYF.

The chain is built from TRBV20-1 and TRBJ2-7; 12 bases match TRBD2. The CDR3 sequence is 14 residues long. Germline CDR1 reads DFQATT; CDR2 reads SNEGSKA (reference sequence). The trim removed 3 bases at V and 6 bases at J, leaving 6 bases unmatched. The CDR3 DNA sequence: TGCAGTGCTAGGGGGACTAGCGGGTTTCTCGAGCAGTACTTC. Amino acid sequence: CSARGTSGFLEQYF.

The rearrangement joins TRBV5-6 to TRBJ1-2; possible D gene TRBD1, 6 bases. Trimming pared 5 bases from V and 4 bases from J, leaving 15 bases between. This CDR3 contains 14 residues. Per the germline V gene, CDR1 is SGHDT and CDR2 is YYEEEE. This CDR3 is CASSVADRSYGYTF. The CDR3 DNA sequence: TGTGCCAGCAGTGTGGCAGACAGGTCCTATGGCTACACCTTC. Drawing the rest from reference TRBV5-6 and TRBJ1-2, the complete variable domain is DAGVTQSPTHLIKTRGQQVTLRCSPKSGHDTVSWYQQALGQGPQFIFQYYEEEERQRGNFPDRFSGHQFPNYSSELNVNALLLGDSALYLCASSVADRSYGYTFGSGTRLTVV.

This rearrangement joins TRBV11-2 to TRBJ1-1; 10 nucleotides match TRBD1. The trim removed 3 bases at V and 5 bases at J, leaving 3 bases unmatched. The germline V gene encodes CDR1 SGHAT and CDR2 FQNNGV. The CDR3 sequence is 14 residues long. CDR3 region: CASSLGTGVTEAFF. The CDR3 DNA follows: TGTGCCAGCAGCTTGGGGACAGGGGTAACTGAAGCTTTCTTT.

There are a few counts of this clonotype. The J gene is TRBJ2-3, the V gene TRBV24-1; D gene unclear. The CDR3 spans 16 residues. Trimming removed 2 bases from V and 2 bases from J, with 13 bases in between. Germline V lookup: CDR1 KGHDR, CDR2 SFDVKD. The CDR3 here is CATSDSPSGFTDTQYF. The CDR3 DNA reads as TGTGCCACCAGTGATTCTCCGTCCGGGTTCACAGATACGCAGTATTTT.

The chain joins TRBV20-1 to TRBJ2-3, with 14 nucleotides matching TRBD2. This CDR3 is built from 18 residues. CDR1 is DFQATT, CDR2 SNEGSKA, per germline (reference sequence). Losses at the gene ends were 6 bases for V and 0 bases for J; bases not matched to a gene: 11. DNA for the CDR3: TGCAGTGCCGACCGATACGGACTAGCGGGAGGTAGCACAGATACGCAGTATTTT. Translation: CSADRYGLAGGSTDTQYF.

This clonotype was detected only a few times. The chain has TRBV20-1 and TRBJ2-7, with TRBD1 identical over 7 bases. Germline V lookup: CDR1 DFQATT, CDR2 SNEGSKA (reference sequence). This CDR3 has 14 residues. V trimming: 5 bases; J trimming: 1 base; junction bases outside the gene matches: 8. The CDR3: CSAPRMTGSYEQYF. DNA of the CDR3: TGCAGTGCTCCCCGAATGACAGGGTCCTACGAGCAGTACTTC.

CDR3 in amino acids: CASSLGDRAYGYTF. The CDR3 DNA follows: TGTGCCAGCAGTTTAGGAGACAGGGCTTATGGCTACACCTTC. The chain recombines TRBV28 with TRBJ1-2; 7 bases match TRBD1. The V and J ends lost 2 bases and 5 bases, in that order; junction bases with no gene match: 5. The CDR3 sequence is 14 residues long. CDR1 MDHEN and CDR2 SYDVKM come from the germline V gene.

The gene calls are TRBV27 and TRBJ2-5, with TRBD2 as a possible D gene (6 bases). Germline CDR1 and CDR2: MNHEY and SMNVEV (reference sequence). CDR3 length equals 14 residues. The V end lost 2 bases, the J end lost 4 bases, and 11 bases lay between the germline ends. For the CDR3, the DNA is TGTGCCAGCAGTTTAGAAGGGCGGGGAGAGACCCAGTACTTC. It translates to CASSLEGRGETQYF.

The CDR3 region has the DNA TGTGCCAGCAGCTTAGTGCAGACGAACACCGGGGAGCTGTTTTTT. It is translated as CASSLVQTNTGELFF. The chain recombines TRBV7-2 with TRBJ2-2; no firm D call. CDR1 and CDR2 (germline): SGHTA, FQGNSA. CDR3 length: 15 amino acids. V was clipped by 1 base and J by 0 bases, with 6 bases between them.

This clonotype was recorded a few times. The rearrangement joins TRBV20-1 to TRBJ1-2; 7 bases fit TRBD1. CDR3 length: 14 residues. J lost 1 base, V lost 4 bases, and 6 bases had no gene match. CDR1 and CDR2 from the germline V gene are DFQATT and SNEGSKA (reference sequence). CDR3 coding DNA: TGCAGTGCTAAAGGGACAGATATTAACTATGGCTACACCTTC. Its translation: CSAKGTDINYGYTF.

This clonotype was detected only once. This chain uses TRBV2 with TRBJ2-1; D is uncertain. The CDR3 spans 11 residues. CDR1 and CDR2 from the germline V gene are SNHLY and FYNNEI. Between the trimmed V and J ends, which lost 5 bases and 5 bases, there was a span of 4 bases. CDR3 sequence reads: CASSYDNEQFF. In nucleotides, the CDR3 is TGTGCCAGCAGTTACGACAATGAGCAGTTCTTC.

This clonotype turned up a few times. This chain uses TRBV6-1 with TRBJ2-7; the match to TRBD2 covers 8 bases. Germline CDR1 is MNHNS and CDR2 is SASEGT. With 6 bases clipped from V and 2 bases from J, the junction kept 6 bases outside the gene matches. The CDR3 spans 14 residues. CDR3 sequence (DNA): TGTGCCAGCAGCCCCGGGGGGGCAACCTACGAGCAGTACTTC. Protein: CASSPGGATYEQYF.

The DNA for the CDR3 is TGTGCCAGCAGCCAAGATATCACGGGGCGCTATGGCTACACCTTC. It yields the protein CASSQDITGRYGYTF. The rearrangement links TRBV14 to TRBJ1-2; the D gene is possibly TRBD1 (5 bases). V was trimmed by 0 bases and J by 4 bases, leaving 12 bases between them. Germline lookup yields CDR1 SGHDN and CDR2 FVKESK. CDR3 length equals 15 residues.

The J gene is TRBJ1-6, the V gene TRBV7-9; 9 nucleotides agree with TRBD1. J gave up 10 bases and V 6 bases, and 10 bases lay outside the gene matches. From germline, CDR1 is SEHNR and CDR2 FQNEAQ (reference sequence). This CDR3 has 15 amino acids. The CDR3 DNA reads as TGTGCCAGCAGTCGTCCGGGACAGGGCAGGTCACCCCTCCACTTT. This codes for CASSRPGQGRSPLHF.

This chain connects TRBV4-1 to TRBJ2-1, with 10 positions matching TRBD2. J gave up 6 bases and V 3 bases, and 11 bases lay outside the gene matches. Germline CDR1 MGHRA, CDR2 YSYEKL. This CDR3 spans 17 amino acids. The CDR3 reads CASSHAPRTSGLNEQFF. In DNA, the CDR3 is TGCGCCAGCAGCCATGCGCCCCGGACTAGCGGCCTCAATGAGCAGTTCTTC.

This chain links TRBV20-1 with TRBJ2-7; the D call may be TRBD1 or TRBD2 (5 bases each). With 5 bases removed from V and 1 base from J, the gap between germline ends came to 12 bases. CDR3 length equals 13 residues. Germline loops: CDR1 DFQATT, CDR2 SNEGSKA (reference sequence). CDR3 bases: TGCAGTGCTTTCCGGGACCGATCCTACGAGCAGTACTTC. Its translation is CSAFRDRSYEQYF.

This clonotype was found a few times. V gene TRBV7-2 combines with J gene TRBJ2-7; D not certain. The germline V gene has CDR1 SGHTA and CDR2 FQGNSA. The CDR3 contains 13 residues. V shed 3 bases and J shed 1 base, with 7 bases lying between them. CDR3 DNA sequence: TGTGCCAGCAGCTTGGTAGAATCCTACGAGCAGTACTTC. This codes for CASSLVESYEQYF.

The chain combines TRBV6-1 with TRBJ1-6; D not certain. V lost 2 bases and J 6 bases, leaving 8 bases between the germline ends. Germline V gives CDR1 MNHNS, CDR2 SASEGT. CDR3 length equals 14 residues. The CDR3 DNA reads as TGTGCCAGCAGTGAATCCGGGCCTAATTCACCCCTCCACTTT. This translates into CASSESGPNSPLHF.

The rearrangement uses TRBV5-1 and TRBJ2-1; D gene unclear. The CDR3 contains 14 residues. The germline V gene encodes CDR1 SGHRS and CDR2 YFSETQ. Trimming took off 4 bases at V and 3 bases at J, with 11 bases between the two ends. For the CDR3, the DNA is TGCGCCAGCAGCCCCCATTCCGACTACAATGAGCAGTTCTTC. Amino acids: CASSPHSDYNEQFF.